The sequence of this TCR beta chain was determined in a study of CD8 T cells in ankylosing spondylitis. Whole-study findings and limits: The authors reported significant enrichment of disease-linked clones in matched ankylosing spondylitis synovial fluid. Some of these motif variants have turned up before, in reports on reactive arthritis synovial fluid and blood.

The CDR3 spans 15 residues. V shed 6 bases and J shed 7 bases, with 21 bases lying between them. The V gene's germline CDR1 is DFQATT and CDR2 SNEGSKA (reference sequence). TCRdb recomputed calls from the 5' RACE reads with MiXCR, one row per CDR3 protein. The sample comprises tens of thousands of distinct CDR3 sequences, 7.9% of which are singletons, and nearly 30% rests with the top ten. This clonotype was recorded at least ten times. Its antigen is not known. The source material was blood. The clonotype was recovered from a male donor with ankylosing spondylitis or in good health (not recorded which). The rearrangement joins TRBV20-1 to TRBJ1-4; D is unclear. DNA for the CDR3: TGCAGTGCCCCAAATAGGGCGGCCTCGGGTGAAAAACTGTTTTTT. This translates into CSAPNRAASGEKLFF.